This T cell receptor (beta chain) came from a study of radiotherapy plus CTLA-4 blockade in lung cancer. Germline V gene data show CDR1 as MNHEY and CDR2 as SVGAGI. V gave up 2 bases and J gave up 3 bases; unmatched junction bases: 7. The CDR3 covers 16 residues. CTLA-4 blockade using ipilimumab, together with focal radiation, was received by patients with chemo-refractory metastatic non-small-cell lung cancer. Sequenced by immunoSEQ multiplex PCR; TCRdb stores in-frame clones only, minus some. Here the sample spans about 87,000 clones, around 90% being singletons. Findings of the study overall: Tumor-origin TCR clones grew in blood after radiotherapy plus ipilimumab.

Regarding this clone: Antigen: not known.

This rearrangement joins TRBV6-5 to TRBJ1-5, with 7 positions matching TRBD1. The receptor's source is a human donor with non-small cell lung cancer that progressed on radiotherapy plus ipilimumab. This material consisted of peripheral blood, taken from a patient treated with radiotherapy plus ipilimumab. CDR3 loop: CASSYPTGAPNQPQHF. The CDR3 nucleotides read TGTGCCAGCAGTTACCCCACAGGGGCGCCCAATCAGCCCCAGCATTTT.